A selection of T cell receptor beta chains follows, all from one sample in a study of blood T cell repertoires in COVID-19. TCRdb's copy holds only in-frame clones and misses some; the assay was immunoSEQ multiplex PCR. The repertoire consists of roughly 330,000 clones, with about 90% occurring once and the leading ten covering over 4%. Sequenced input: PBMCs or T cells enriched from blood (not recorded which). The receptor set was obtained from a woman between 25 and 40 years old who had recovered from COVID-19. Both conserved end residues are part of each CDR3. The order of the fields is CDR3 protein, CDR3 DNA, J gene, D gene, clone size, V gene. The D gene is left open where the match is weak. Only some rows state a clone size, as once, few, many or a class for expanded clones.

cdr3_aa: CASSSLSGWETQYF
cdr3_nt: TGTGCCAGCAGCTCCCTTTCGGGATGGGAGACCCAGTACTTC
j_call: TRBJ2-5
d_call: NA
clone_size: NA
v_call: TRBV6-2/TRBV6-3

cdr3_aa: CASSLDRGPEAFF
cdr3_nt: TGTGCCAGCAGCTTGGACAGGGGACCTGAAGCTTTCTTT
j_call: TRBJ1-1
d_call: TRBD1
clone_size: NA
v_call: TRBV7-9

cdr3_aa: CASSQVIGGFTYNEQFF
cdr3_nt: TGCGCCAGCAGCCAAGTTATCGGAGGGTTCACCTACAATGAGCAGTTCTTC
j_call: TRBJ2-1
d_call: NA
clone_size: once
v_call: TRBV4-1

cdr3_aa: CASRETGGSYEQYF
cdr3_nt: TGTGCCAGTAGGGAGACAGGGGGCTCCTACGAGCAGTACTTC
j_call: TRBJ2-7
d_call: TRBD1
clone_size: NA
v_call: TRBV19

cdr3_aa: CASSLGLAGETQYF
cdr3_nt: TGTGCCAGCAGCTTGGGACTAGCGGGGGAGACCCAGTACTTC
j_call: TRBJ2-5
d_call: TRBD2
clone_size: NA
v_call: TRBV5-5

cdr3_aa: CASREALAGYETQYF
cdr3_nt: TGTGCCAGCCGAGAAGCACTAGCGGGATATGAGACCCAGTACTTC
j_call: TRBJ2-5
d_call: TRBD2
clone_size: NA
v_call: TRBV28

cdr3_aa: CTSSPNRGADGYTF
cdr3_nt: TGCACCAGCAGCCCAAACCGGGGGGCAGACGGCTACACCTTC
j_call: TRBJ1-2
d_call: NA
clone_size: NA
v_call: TRBV1

cdr3_aa: CASSLAWQTTEAFF
cdr3_nt: TGTGCCAGCAGCTTAGCATGGCAGACTACTGAAGCTTTCTTT
j_call: TRBJ1-1
d_call: NA
clone_size: few
v_call: TRBV7-2

cdr3_aa: CASSVRLAGENTGELFF
cdr3_nt: TGTGCCAGCAGCGTTCGACTAGCGGGGGAGAACACCGGGGAGCTGTTTTTT
j_call: TRBJ2-2
d_call: NA
clone_size: NA
v_call: TRBV21-1

cdr3_aa: CASSSDTRTFSYGYTF
cdr3_nt: TGTGCCAGCAGCTCCGACACACGAACGTTTAGCTATGGCTACACCTTC
j_call: TRBJ1-2
d_call: NA
clone_size: NA
v_call: TRBV7-9

cdr3_aa: CASSLEIRGELFF
cdr3_nt: TGTGCCAGCAGCTTGGAAATCCGGGGAGAACTGTTTTTT
j_call: TRBJ1-4
d_call: NA
clone_size: NA
v_call: TRBV5-6

cdr3_aa: CASTTDGGPVGGYTF
cdr3_nt: TGTGCCAGCACCACTGACGGGGGGCCAGTGGGGGGCTACACCTTC
j_call: TRBJ1-2
d_call: NA
clone_size: NA
v_call: TRBV7-2

cdr3_aa: CASSERTGAYEQYF
cdr3_nt: TGTGCCAGCAGTGAAAGGACAGGGGCCTACGAGCAGTACTTC
j_call: TRBJ2-7
d_call: TRBD1
clone_size: NA
v_call: TRBV6-1

cdr3_aa: CASSSGTNTEAFF
cdr3_nt: TGCGCCAGCAGCTCTGGGACAAACACTGAAGCTTTCTTT
j_call: TRBJ1-1
d_call: NA
clone_size: NA
v_call: TRBV5-1

cdr3_aa: CASSQVTRGRRTEAFF
cdr3_nt: TGTGCCAGCAGCCAGGTGACCAGGGGGCGCCGGACTGAAGCTTTCTTT
j_call: TRBJ1-1
d_call: TRBD1
clone_size: NA
v_call: TRBV4-2

cdr3_aa: CASSWAAINQPQHF
cdr3_nt: TGTGCCAGCAGCTGGGCAGCCATCAATCAGCCCCAGCATTTT
j_call: TRBJ1-5
d_call: NA
clone_size: NA
v_call: TRBV28

cdr3_aa: CASSTHRGKNTEAFF
cdr3_nt: TGTGCCAGCAGCACCCACAGGGGAAAGAACACTGAAGCTTTCTTT
j_call: TRBJ1-1
d_call: TRBD1
clone_size: NA
v_call: TRBV7-8

cdr3_aa: CASNPQGAYYGYTF
cdr3_nt: TGTGCCAGCAACCCGCAGGGGGCGTACTATGGCTACACCTTC
j_call: TRBJ1-2
d_call: TRBD1
clone_size: NA
v_call: TRBV6-5

cdr3_aa: CASSLWTGTSPLHF
cdr3_nt: TGTGCCAGCAGCCTATGGACAGGGACGTCACCCCTCCACTTT
j_call: TRBJ1-6
d_call: TRBD1
clone_size: once
v_call: TRBV5-6

cdr3_aa: CASSSGGLSYNEQFF
cdr3_nt: TGTGCCAGCAGCTCGGGGGGTCTCTCCTACAATGAGCAGTTCTTC
j_call: TRBJ2-1
d_call: TRBD2
clone_size: NA
v_call: TRBV13

cdr3_aa: CASTPKTGEGVYNEQFF
cdr3_nt: TGTGCCAGCACTCCCAAAACCGGGGAGGGCGTCTACAATGAGCAGTTCTTC
j_call: TRBJ2-1
d_call: TRBD2
clone_size: NA
v_call: TRBV7-9

cdr3_aa: CASSSDTGTEAFF
cdr3_nt: TGTGCCAGTAGTTCTGATACGGGGACTGAAGCTTTCTTT
j_call: TRBJ1-1
d_call: NA
clone_size: NA
v_call: TRBV19

cdr3_aa: CASSLSPRLAEIFTDTQYF
cdr3_nt: TGTGCCAGCAGTTTATCCCCACGACTAGCGGAGATATTCACAGATACGCAGTATTTT
j_call: TRBJ2-3
d_call: TRBD2
clone_size: NA
v_call: TRBV27

cdr3_aa: CASSLGRGRRFF
cdr3_nt: TGTGCCAGCAGCTTGGGCAGGGGGCGAAGGTTCTTC
j_call: TRBJ2-1
d_call: TRBD1
clone_size: NA
v_call: TRBV5-6

cdr3_aa: CASSYGQGVRYGYTF
cdr3_nt: TGTGCCAGCAGTTACGGCCAGGGGGTACGCTATGGCTACACCTTC
j_call: TRBJ1-2
d_call: TRBD1
clone_size: NA
v_call: TRBV6-6

cdr3_aa: CASVQTDYEQYF
cdr3_nt: TGTGCCAGCGTACAGACGGACTACGAGCAGTACTTC
j_call: TRBJ2-7
d_call: NA
clone_size: NA
v_call: TRBV6-5

cdr3_aa: CASSLKIAGGSYNEQFF
cdr3_nt: TGTGCCAGCAGCTTGAAAATAGCGGGGGGCTCCTACAATGAGCAGTTCTTC
j_call: TRBJ2-1
d_call: TRBD2
clone_size: NA
v_call: TRBV7-2

cdr3_aa: CASSQVHREGGQPQHF
cdr3_nt: TGTGCCAGCAGCCAAGTGCACCGGGAGGGGGGTCAGCCCCAGCATTTT
j_call: TRBJ1-5
d_call: NA
clone_size: NA
v_call: TRBV4-2

cdr3_aa: CASSAWGSLTYGYTF
cdr3_nt: TGTGCCAGCAGTGCGTGGGGCAGTCTCACCTATGGCTACACCTTC
j_call: TRBJ1-2
d_call: NA
clone_size: NA
v_call: TRBV27

cdr3_aa: CASSQVSTSGTYNEQFF
cdr3_nt: TGTGCCAGCAGCCAGGTCTCCACTAGCGGGACTTACAATGAGCAGTTCTTC
j_call: TRBJ2-1
d_call: TRBD2
clone_size: once
v_call: TRBV4-2

cdr3_aa: CASSRTSGGAWNEQFF
cdr3_nt: TGTGCCAGCAGCCGAACTAGCGGGGGGGCTTGGAATGAGCAGTTCTTC
j_call: TRBJ2-1
d_call: TRBD2
clone_size: NA
v_call: TRBV3-1/TRBV3-2

cdr3_aa: CASSFTRTGGNTIYF
cdr3_nt: TGTGCCAGCAGCTTCACCCGGACAGGGGGAAACACCATATATTTT
j_call: TRBJ1-3
d_call: TRBD1
clone_size: NA
v_call: TRBV11-2

cdr3_aa: CASAVSGGGYNEQFF
cdr3_nt: TGTGCCAGCGCCGTGAGCGGCGGGGGCTACAATGAGCAGTTCTTC
j_call: TRBJ2-1
d_call: TRBD2
clone_size: NA
v_call: TRBV19

cdr3_aa: CASSQGQAAPGANVLTF
cdr3_nt: TGTGCCAGCAGCCAGGGACAGGCTGCCCCTGGGGCCAACGTCCTGACTTTC
j_call: TRBJ2-6
d_call: TRBD1
clone_size: NA
v_call: TRBV3-1/TRBV3-2